The 19 T cell receptor beta chains in this list originate from one sample, sequenced in a study of blood T cell repertoires in COVID-19. TCRdb keeps only in-frame clones here, not all; method: immunoSEQ multiplex PCR. The data show approximately 260,000 clones, around 83% seen once. The sample comprised peripheral blood. All receptors derive from a woman older than 75 with acute or convalescent COVID-19.

This clone has only one observation. This rearrangement joins TRBV6-5 to TRBJ1-2; a weak D match, TRBD1 (5 bases). The CDR3 is made up of 15 amino acids. V lost 6 bases and J lost 4, with 18 bases in between. The germline gives CDR1 MNHEY, CDR2 SVGAGI. CDR3 DNA: TGTGCCAGCAGCCCAGGGTGGAAGGCCTCCTATGGCTACACCTTC. Its protein is CASSPGWKASYGYTF.

Remarks on this clone: Germline and junction disagree at one end, which may indicate a read error. The rearrangement links TRBV28 to TRBJ1-6; possible D gene TRBD1, 5 bases. There are 12 residues in the CDR3. The V gene's germline CDR1 is MDHEN and CDR2 SYDVKM. This CDR3 is CLAGPNNSPLHF. The DNA for the CDR3 is TGCCTCGCGGGACCGAATAATTCACCCCTCCACTTT.

The rearrangement uses TRBV28 and TRBJ2-7; tentative D call: TRBD2 (7 bases). The V end was cut by 6 bases, the J end by 0 bases, with 18 bases between. CDR1 and CDR2 from the germline V gene are MDHEN and SYDVKM. The CDR3 length is 16 residues. CDR3 bases: TGTGCCAGCAGACAAGGGGGGGGTAGTTTCTCCTACGAGCAGTACTTC. Translation: CASRQGGGSFSYEQYF.

Only one count was recorded for this clone. The V gene is TRBV9, the J gene TRBJ1-2; 7 nucleotides match TRBD1. CDR1 SGDLS and CDR2 YYNGEE come from the germline V gene. V was pared by 4 bases and J by 4 bases, with 10 bases of the junction left unmatched. This CDR3 region has 15 residues. CDR3 DNA: TGTGCCAGCAGCTTCACAGGGGAGGATGGCTATGGCTACACCTTC. It encodes CASSFTGEDGYGYTF.

The chain is built from TRBV28 and TRBJ2-3, with a tentative D call TRBD1 (5 bases). Trimming removed 4 bases at V and 0 bases at J, with 14 bases between. The germline CDR1 and CDR2 sequences are MDHEN and SYDVKM. The CDR3 sequence is 16 residues long. CDR3 in amino acids: CASSSYRSGSTDTQYF. CDR3 sequence (DNA): TGTGCCAGCAGTTCCTATAGGTCAGGGAGCACAGATACGCAGTATTTT.

The chain has TRBV18 and TRBJ2-7; 12 bases are shared with TRBD2. V lost 3 bases and J lost 3; bases outside the gene matches: 12. The CDR3 consists of 18 residues. Germline assignment: CDR1 KGHSH and CDR2 LQKENI. CDR3 protein: CASSPLATSGGPVYEQYF. The CDR3, as DNA: TGTGCCAGCTCACCTCTTGCGACTAGCGGGGGCCCCGTCTACGAGCAGTACTTC.

This clone was counted between two and nine times. The chain uses TRBV18 and TRBJ2-5; 9 bases map to TRBD1. The ends lost 0 bases at V and 1 base at J; junction bases unmatched: 6. CDR1 and CDR2 from the germline V gene are KGHSH and LQKENI. The CDR3 consists of 17 residues. The CDR3 region has the DNA TGTGCCAGCTCACCACCGGACAGGGGAAGGAGCCAAGAGACCCAGTACTTC. It translates to CASSPPDRGRSQETQYF.

This chain joins TRBV14 and TRBJ2-2; a possible D gene is TRBD1 (6 bases). Per the germline V gene, CDR1 is SGHDN and CDR2 is FVKESK. The CDR3 totals 15 residues. V shed 1 base and J shed 6 bases, with 12 bases lying between them. The CDR3 DNA is TGTGCCAGCAGCCAAGGGGGCAGGGGTTCCGGGGAGCTGTTTTTT. Amino acids: CASSQGGRGSGELFF.

The J gene is TRBJ1-2, the V gene TRBV7-2; D gene uncertain. The germline V gene has CDR1 SGHTA and CDR2 FQGNSA. The CDR3 totals 12 residues. The V end lost 3 bases, the J end lost 4 bases, and 6 bases lay between the germline ends. Here the CDR3 DNA reads TGTGCCAGCAGCTTGGAGGGCTATGGCTACACCTTC. Amino acid sequence: CASSLEGYGYTF.

This clone has just a few counts. The V call is TRBV5-4, the J call TRBJ1-2; 8 bases line up with TRBD1. Germline CDR1 is SGHNT and CDR2 is YYREEE (reference sequence). The V gene end was trimmed by 1 base and the J gene end by 4 bases; junction bases not matched to a gene: 6. This CDR3 is 15 amino acids long. As DNA, the CDR3 is TGTGCCAGCAGCTTGCAGACAGGGGTGGGCTATGGCTACACCTTC. This gives the protein CASSLQTGVGYGYTF.

In this sample, this clone turned up once. This chain connects TRBV18 to TRBJ1-1; 9 positions match TRBD1. The CDR3 runs to 17 residues. V was clipped by 2 bases and J by 5 bases; unmatched bases: 12. The germline CDR1 and CDR2 sequences are KGHSH and LQKENI. The CDR3 reads CASSPNLIQGAKTEAFF. CDR3 nucleotides: TGTGCCAGCTCACCAAACCTCATACAGGGGGCAAAGACTGAAGCTTTCTTT.

The count of this clone is one. The J gene is TRBJ2-2, the V gene TRBV4-1, with 9 bases aligning to TRBD2. CDR3 length: 18 amino acids. Trimming removed 1 base from V and 1 base from J; junction bases left unmatched: 7. Germline loops: CDR1 MGHRA, CDR2 YSYEKL. In DNA, the CDR3 is TGCGCCAGCAGCCAAGTCGGTAGCGGGGGCTTGAACACCGGGGAGCTGTTTTTT. Translating gives CASSQVGSGGLNTGELFF.

The chain carries TRBV30 and TRBJ1-6, with a possible D match to TRBD1 (6 bases). V lost 3 bases to trimming and J lost 6 bases, with 15 bases between them. CDR3 length: 15 amino acids. The germline V gene encodes CDR1 GTSNPN and CDR2 SVGIG (reference sequence). As DNA, the CDR3 is TGTGCCTGGAGCTCAGGGGCGGGGGGTAATTCACCCCTCCACTTT. Translation gives CAWSSGAGGNSPLHF.

V gene TRBV30 combines with J gene TRBJ1-1; D not certain. CDR3 length: 13 residues. Germline V gene sequence: CDR1 GTSNPN, CDR2 SVGIG (reference sequence). Trimming removed 1 base from V and 2 bases from J, with 8 bases in between. In DNA, the CDR3 is TGTGCCTGGAGTGGGCAGGCCAACACTGAAGCTTTCTTT. Amino acids: CAWSGQANTEAFF.

The count of this clone is one. The chain employs TRBV18 and TRBJ2-1; D gene uncertain. Trimming took 3 bases from V and 6 from J, leaving 9 bases between them. The germline gives CDR1 KGHSH, CDR2 LQKENI. The CDR3 runs 13 residues. In DNA, the CDR3 is TGTGCCAGCTCACCGGCCGGGTTCAATGAGCAGTTCTTC. This codes for CASSPAGFNEQFF.

This chain links TRBV29-1 with TRBJ1-2; TRBD1 matches at 8 bases. The CDR3 sequence is 11 residues long. In germline, CDR1 is SQVTM, CDR2 ANQGSEA. V lost 6 bases to trimming and J lost 13 bases; unmatched junction nucleotides: 10. The CDR3 loop reads CSVEDREGRTF. In DNA, the CDR3 is TGCAGCGTAGAGGACAGGGAGGGACGCACCTTC.

The chain couples TRBV5-1 to TRBJ2-1, with D unclear. Trimming pared 1 base from V and 7 bases from J, leaving 6 bases between. This CDR3 contains 12 residues. The V gene's germline CDR1 is SGHRS and CDR2 YFSETQ. CDR3 sequence: CASSLINNEQFF. The CDR3 nucleotides are TGCGCCAGCAGCTTGATTAATAATGAGCAGTTCTTC.

The rearrangement joins TRBV5-4 to TRBJ2-2, with TRBD1 matching 9 bases. V trimming: 0 bases; J trimming: 7 bases; junction bases outside the gene matches: 4. CDR3 length equals 15 residues. Looked up from germline, CDR1 is SGHNT and CDR2 is YYREEE (reference sequence). CDR3: CASSLVQGAIGELFF. CDR3 bases: TGTGCCAGCAGCTTGGTACAGGGGGCCATCGGGGAGCTGTTTTTT.

The chain recombines TRBV5-1 with TRBJ1-6; 9 positions match TRBD1. This CDR3 region has 14 residues. Trimming at V came to 9 bases and at J to 7 bases, leaving 8 bases not matched to a gene. Per germline, CDR1 SGHRS and CDR2 YFSETQ. The CDR3, as DNA: TGCGCCACAGCGAAGGGGACAGGGAATTCACCCCTCCACTTT. Translation gives CATAKGTGNSPLHF.